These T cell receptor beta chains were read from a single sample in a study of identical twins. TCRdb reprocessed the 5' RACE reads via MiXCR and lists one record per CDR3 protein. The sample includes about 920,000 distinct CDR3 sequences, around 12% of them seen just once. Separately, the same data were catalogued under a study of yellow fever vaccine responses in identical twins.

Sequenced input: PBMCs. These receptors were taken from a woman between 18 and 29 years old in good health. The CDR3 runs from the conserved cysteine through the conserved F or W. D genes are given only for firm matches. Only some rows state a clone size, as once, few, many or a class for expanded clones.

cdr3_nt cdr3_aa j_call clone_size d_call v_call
TGTGCCAGCAGCTTGGGACAGGGGGCGGCTGGAAACACCATATATTTT CASSLGQGAAGNTIYF TRBJ1-3 - TRBD1 TRBV7-6
TGTGCCAGCATTGGAGGGGGGGAGTACGAGCAGTACTTC CASIGGGEYEQYF TRBJ2-7 - - TRBV27
TGTGCCAGCAGTGAATATGAGCGGGGGGGGGATACGCAGTATTTT CASSEYERGGDTQYF TRBJ2-3 - TRBD2 TRBV25-1
TGCAGCGTCCATCAGGGCGCGAACACCGGGGAGCTGTTTTTT CSVHQGANTGELFF TRBJ2-2 - - TRBV29-1
TGTGCCAGCAGTTACTCGGCTAGCGGGGTTACAGATACGCAGTATTTT CASSYSASGVTDTQYF TRBJ2-3 - TRBD2 TRBV6-5
TGTGCCAGCAGCGCTGCCACCCCAGGGGGCATCTACACCGGGGAGCTGTTTTTT CASSAATPGGIYTGELFF TRBJ2-2 - TRBD1 TRBV11-1
TGTGCCAGCAGTCCCTACGGTCAGCCCCAGCATTTT CASSPYGQPQHF TRBJ1-5 - - TRBV12-3/TRBV12-4
TGTGCCAGCAGCCAAGATAGCGGGACTCAATACGAGCAGTACTTC CASSQDSGTQYEQYF TRBJ2-7 - TRBD2 TRBV14
TGTGCCACCAGCAGAGATGGGGCGGGGTCCTACGAGCAGTACTTC CATSRDGAGSYEQYF TRBJ2-7 - - TRBV15
TGCGCCAGCAGCCACTATAGACAGGGCTCGGATTCACCCCTCCACTTT CASSHYRQGSDSPLHF TRBJ1-6 many TRBD1 TRBV4-1
TGTGCCAGCAGCTTTACAGCTACTGAAGCTTTCTTT CASSFTATEAFF TRBJ1-1 - - TRBV7-9
TGTGCCACCAGCAGAGATTTATCTGCCCCAGATACGCAGTATTTT CATSRDLSAPDTQYF TRBJ2-3 few - TRBV15
TGCAGTGCTACCTTCACTAGCGGGAGGTACGAGCAGTACTTC CSATFTSGRYEQYF TRBJ2-7 - TRBD2 TRBV20-1
TGTGCCAGTAGTATTGGACAGGGGGTGAGGGAGCCCCAGCATTTT CASSIGQGVREPQHF TRBJ1-5 few TRBD1 TRBV19
TGTGCCAGCAGCTTGGATATCCGGAACACCGGGGAGCTGTTTTTT CASSLDIRNTGELFF TRBJ2-2 - - TRBV28
TGTGCCAGCAGCCAGTTTCGGACTGGGCTGATCTTC CASSQFRTGLIF TRBJ2-1 many - TRBV14
TGTGCCAGCAGCACGGGGGGGGTGAACACTGAAGCTTTCTTT CASSTGGVNTEAFF TRBJ1-1 - - TRBV6-1
TGCGCCAGCAGCTCTACAGTGGCTAGCACAGATACGCAGTATTTT CASSSTVASTDTQYF TRBJ2-3 few - TRBV5-1
TGCAGTGCTTTGGAAGGGGGATACAATGAGCAGTTCTTC CSALEGGYNEQFF TRBJ2-1 - - TRBV20-1
TGTGCCAGCAGCTGGGACAGAGGAGCTAACTATGGCTACACCTTC CASSWDRGANYGYTF TRBJ1-2 - TRBD1 TRBV2
TGTGCCAGCAGTCTAGGGAGCTCAGGGGGACTCCGGTTCTTC CASSLGSSGGLRFF TRBJ2-1 - - TRBV12-3/TRBV12-4
TGTGCCGGGACTGCGGGGGTCGCCGGGGAGCTGTTTTTT CAGTAGVAGELFF TRBJ2-2 - TRBD2 TRBV7-9